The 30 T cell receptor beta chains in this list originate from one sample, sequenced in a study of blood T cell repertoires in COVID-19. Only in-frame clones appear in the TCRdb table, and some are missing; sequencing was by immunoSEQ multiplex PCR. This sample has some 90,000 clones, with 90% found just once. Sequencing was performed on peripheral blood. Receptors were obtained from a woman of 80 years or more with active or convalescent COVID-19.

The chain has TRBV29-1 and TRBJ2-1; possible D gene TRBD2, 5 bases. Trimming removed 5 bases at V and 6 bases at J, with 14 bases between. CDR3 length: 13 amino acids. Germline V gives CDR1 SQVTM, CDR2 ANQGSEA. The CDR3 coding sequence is TGCAGCGTTTCAGAAACTAGGACCAATGAGCAGTTCTTC. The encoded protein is CSVSETRTNEQFF.

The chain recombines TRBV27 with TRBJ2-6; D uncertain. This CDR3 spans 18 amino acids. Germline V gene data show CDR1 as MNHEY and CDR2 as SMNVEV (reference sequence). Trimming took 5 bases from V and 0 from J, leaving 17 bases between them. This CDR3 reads CASSRTAGLRSGANVLTF. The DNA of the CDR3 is TGTGCCAGCAGTCGAACAGCCGGTCTCCGCTCTGGGGCCAACGTCCTGACTTTC.

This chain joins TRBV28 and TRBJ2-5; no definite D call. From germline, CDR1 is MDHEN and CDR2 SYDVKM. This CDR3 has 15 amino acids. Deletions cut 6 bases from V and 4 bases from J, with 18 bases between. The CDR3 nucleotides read TGTGCCAGCAGCGAATTAAGAGGAGCGCGAGAGACCCAGTACTTC. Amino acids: CASSELRGARETQYF.

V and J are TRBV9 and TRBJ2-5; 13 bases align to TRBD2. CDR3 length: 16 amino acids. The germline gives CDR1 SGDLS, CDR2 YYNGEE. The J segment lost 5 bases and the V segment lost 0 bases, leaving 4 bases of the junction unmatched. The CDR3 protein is CASSVGTSGSWETQYF. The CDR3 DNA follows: TGTGCCAGCAGCGTAGGGACTAGCGGGAGTTGGGAGACCCAGTACTTC.

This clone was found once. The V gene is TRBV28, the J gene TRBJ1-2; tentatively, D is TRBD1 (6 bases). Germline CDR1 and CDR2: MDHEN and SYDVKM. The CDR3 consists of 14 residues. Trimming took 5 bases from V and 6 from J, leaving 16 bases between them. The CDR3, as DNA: TGTGCCAGCAGTCAGACAGGAGTCTTGAATGGCTACACCTTC. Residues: CASSQTGVLNGYTF.

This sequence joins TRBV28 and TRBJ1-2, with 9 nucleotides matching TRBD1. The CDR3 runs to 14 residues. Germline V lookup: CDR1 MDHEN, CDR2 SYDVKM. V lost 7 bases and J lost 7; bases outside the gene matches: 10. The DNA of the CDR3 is TGTGCCAGCACCCTCACAGGGGGCGCGGGTGGCTACACCTTC. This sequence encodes CASTLTGGAGGYTF.

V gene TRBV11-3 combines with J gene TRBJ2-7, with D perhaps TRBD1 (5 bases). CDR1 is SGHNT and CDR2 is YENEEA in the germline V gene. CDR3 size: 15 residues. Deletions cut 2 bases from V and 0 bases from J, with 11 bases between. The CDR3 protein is CASSLTGHFSYEQYF. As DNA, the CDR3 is TGTGCCAGCAGCTTAACAGGACACTTCTCCTACGAGCAGTACTTC.

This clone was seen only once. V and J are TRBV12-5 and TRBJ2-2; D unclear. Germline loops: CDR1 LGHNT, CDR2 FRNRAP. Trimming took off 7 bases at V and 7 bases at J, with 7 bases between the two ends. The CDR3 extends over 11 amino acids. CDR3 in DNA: TGTGCTAGTGCCCTTTTCGGGGAGCTGTTTTTT. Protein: CASALFGELFF.

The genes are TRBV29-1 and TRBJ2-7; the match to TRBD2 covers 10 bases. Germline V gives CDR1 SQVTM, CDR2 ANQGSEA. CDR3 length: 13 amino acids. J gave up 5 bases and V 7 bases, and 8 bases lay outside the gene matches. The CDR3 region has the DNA TGCAGCGCTACAGGACTAGCGGTAAACGAGCAGTACTTC. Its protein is CSATGLAVNEQYF.

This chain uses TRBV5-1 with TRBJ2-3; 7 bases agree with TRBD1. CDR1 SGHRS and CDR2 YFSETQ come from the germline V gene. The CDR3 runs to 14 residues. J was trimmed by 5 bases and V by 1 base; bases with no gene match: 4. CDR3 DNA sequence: TGCGCCAGCAGCTTGAGAGGGGGCGAAGATACGCAGTATTTT. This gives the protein CASSLRGGEDTQYF.

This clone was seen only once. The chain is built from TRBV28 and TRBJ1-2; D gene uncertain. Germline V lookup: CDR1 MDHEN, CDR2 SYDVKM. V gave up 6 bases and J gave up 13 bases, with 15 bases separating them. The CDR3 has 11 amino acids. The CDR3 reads CASSFYGRGTF. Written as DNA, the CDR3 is TGTGCCAGCAGCTTCTACGGGCGGGGCACCTTC.

The CDR3 loop is CASSRVRGTDTQYF. The CDR3 coding sequence is TGTGCCAGCAGCCGAGTCAGGGGCACAGATACGCAGTATTTT. The rearrangement links TRBV2 to TRBJ2-3; perhaps TRBD1 as D (5 bases). The V gene lost 6 bases and the J gene lost 1 base, with 11 bases spanning the gap. The CDR3 is 14 residues long. The germline gives CDR1 SNHLY, CDR2 FYNNEI.

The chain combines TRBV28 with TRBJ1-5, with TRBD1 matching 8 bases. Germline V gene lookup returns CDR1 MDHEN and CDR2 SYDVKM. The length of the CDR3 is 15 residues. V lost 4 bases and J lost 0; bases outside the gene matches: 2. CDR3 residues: CASSSTGVSNQPQHF. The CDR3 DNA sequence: TGTGCCAGCAGTTCGACAGGGGTTAGCAATCAGCCCCAGCATTTT.

For the CDR3, the DNA is TGTGCCAGCAGCTTAATGAGGGAGACCCAGTACTTC. It translates to CASSLMRETQYF. The J gene is TRBJ2-5, the V gene TRBV7-2; D uncertain. V was shortened by 2 bases and J by 5 bases, with 6 bases between the two germline ends. The length of the CDR3 is 12 residues. The germline gives CDR1 SGHTA, CDR2 FQGNSA.

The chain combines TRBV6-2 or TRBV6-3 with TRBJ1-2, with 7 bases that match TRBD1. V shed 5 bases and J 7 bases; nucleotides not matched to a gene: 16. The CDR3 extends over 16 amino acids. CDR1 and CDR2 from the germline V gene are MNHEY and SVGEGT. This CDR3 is CASSPSLTGSWSGYTF. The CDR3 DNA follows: TGTGCCAGCAGTCCCTCGCTGACAGGGTCGTGGAGTGGCTACACCTTC.

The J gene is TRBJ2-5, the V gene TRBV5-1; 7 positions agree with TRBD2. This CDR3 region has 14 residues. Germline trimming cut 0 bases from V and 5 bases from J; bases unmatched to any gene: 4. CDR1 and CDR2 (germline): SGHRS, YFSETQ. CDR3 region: CASSLASGGETQYF. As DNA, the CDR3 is TGCGCCAGCAGCTTGGCTAGCGGAGGGGAGACCCAGTACTTC.

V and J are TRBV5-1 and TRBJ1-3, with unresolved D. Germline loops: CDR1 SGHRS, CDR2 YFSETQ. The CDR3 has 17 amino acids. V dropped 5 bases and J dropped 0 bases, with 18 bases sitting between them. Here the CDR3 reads CASRKSLLLDSGNTIYF. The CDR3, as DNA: TGCGCCAGCAGGAAGAGTCTGCTATTAGACTCTGGAAACACCATATATTTT.

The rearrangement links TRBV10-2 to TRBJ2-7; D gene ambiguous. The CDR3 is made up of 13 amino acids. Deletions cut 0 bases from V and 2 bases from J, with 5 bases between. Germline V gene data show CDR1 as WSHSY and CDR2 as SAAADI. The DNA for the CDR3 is TGCGCCAGCAGTGAGTCTAAGCCCTACGAGCAGTACTTC. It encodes CASSESKPYEQYF.

The CDR3 region is CASTQDMTSGNTIYF. The CDR3 nucleotides read TGTGCCAGCACACAGGACATGACCTCTGGAAACACCATATATTTT. The chain links TRBV5-6 to TRBJ1-3; a weak D match, TRBD1 (5 bases). Germline CDR1 SGHDT, CDR2 YYEEEE. V was clipped by 6 bases and J by 0 bases, with 13 bases between them. The CDR3 consists of 15 residues.

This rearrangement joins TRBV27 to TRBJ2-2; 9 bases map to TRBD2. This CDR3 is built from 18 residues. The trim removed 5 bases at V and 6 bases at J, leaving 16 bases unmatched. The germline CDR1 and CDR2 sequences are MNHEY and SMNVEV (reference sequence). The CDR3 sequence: CASSTKSSGSSAPGELFF. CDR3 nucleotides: TGTGCCAGCAGTACCAAAAGTAGCGGGAGTTCGGCCCCCGGGGAGCTGTTTTTT.

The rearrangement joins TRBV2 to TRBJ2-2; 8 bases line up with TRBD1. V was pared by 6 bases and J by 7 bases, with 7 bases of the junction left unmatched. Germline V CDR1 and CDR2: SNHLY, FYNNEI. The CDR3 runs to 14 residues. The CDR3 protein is CASSWDRTDGELFF. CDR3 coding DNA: TGTGCCAGCAGCTGGGACAGGACCGACGGGGAGCTGTTTTTT. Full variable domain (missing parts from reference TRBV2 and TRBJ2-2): EPEVTQTPSHQVTQMGQEVILRCVPISNHLYFYWYRQILGQKVEFLVSFYNNEISEKSEIFDDQFSVERPDGSNFTLKIRSTKLEDSAMYFCASSWDRTDGELFFGEGSRLTVL.

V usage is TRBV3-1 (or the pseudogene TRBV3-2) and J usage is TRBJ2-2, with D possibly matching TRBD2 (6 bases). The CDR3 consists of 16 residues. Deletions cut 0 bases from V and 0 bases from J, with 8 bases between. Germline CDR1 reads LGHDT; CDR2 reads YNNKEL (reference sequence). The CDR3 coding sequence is TGTGCCAGCAGCCAAGAAGCGGGCGCGAACACCGGGGAGCTGTTTTTT. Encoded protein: CASSQEAGANTGELFF.

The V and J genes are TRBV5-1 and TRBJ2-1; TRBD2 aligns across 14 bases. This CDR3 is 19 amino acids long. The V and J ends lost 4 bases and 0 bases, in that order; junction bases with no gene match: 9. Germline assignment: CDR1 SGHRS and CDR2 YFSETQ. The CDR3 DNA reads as TGCGCCAGCAGCCCAGGACTAGCGGGAGGCCATAGCTCCTACAATGAGCAGTTCTTC. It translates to CASSPGLAGGHSSYNEQFF.

The CDR3 sequence is CSASAALSGKTYEQYF. The CDR3 DNA follows: TGCAGTGCTAGTGCCGCCCTAAGCGGGAAGACCTACGAGCAGTACTTC. V gene TRBV20-1 combines with J gene TRBJ2-7; 7 bases are a match to TRBD2. This CDR3 has 16 amino acids. The ends lost 3 bases at V and 2 bases at J; junction bases unmatched: 13. CDR1 and CDR2 (germline): DFQATT, SNEGSKA (reference sequence).

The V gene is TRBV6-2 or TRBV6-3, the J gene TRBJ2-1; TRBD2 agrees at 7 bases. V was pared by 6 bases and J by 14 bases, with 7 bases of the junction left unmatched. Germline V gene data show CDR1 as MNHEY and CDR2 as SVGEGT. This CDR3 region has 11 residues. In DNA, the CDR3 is TGTGCCAGCAGCTCCGGACTAGATGAGTTCTTC. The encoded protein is CASSSGLDEFF.

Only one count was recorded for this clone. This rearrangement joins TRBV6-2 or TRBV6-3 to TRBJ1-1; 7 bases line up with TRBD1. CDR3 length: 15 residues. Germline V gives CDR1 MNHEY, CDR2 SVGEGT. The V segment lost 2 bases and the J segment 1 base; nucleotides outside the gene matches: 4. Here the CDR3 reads CASSYPGQRNTEAFF. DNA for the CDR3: TGTGCCAGCAGTTACCCGGGACAGAGGAACACTGAAGCTTTCTTT.

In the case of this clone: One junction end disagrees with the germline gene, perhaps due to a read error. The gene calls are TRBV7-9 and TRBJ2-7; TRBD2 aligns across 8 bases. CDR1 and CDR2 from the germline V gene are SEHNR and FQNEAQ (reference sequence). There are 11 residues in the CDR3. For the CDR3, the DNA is TGTGCCAGCAGCTTGGGACTAGGCTCCCACTTC. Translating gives CASSLGLGSHF.

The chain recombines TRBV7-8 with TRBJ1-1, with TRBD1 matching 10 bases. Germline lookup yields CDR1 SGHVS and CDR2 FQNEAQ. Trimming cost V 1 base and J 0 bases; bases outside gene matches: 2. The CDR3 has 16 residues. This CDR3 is CASSLGGTGVNTEAFF. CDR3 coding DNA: TGTGCCAGCAGCTTAGGCGGGACAGGGGTGAACACTGAAGCTTTCTTT.

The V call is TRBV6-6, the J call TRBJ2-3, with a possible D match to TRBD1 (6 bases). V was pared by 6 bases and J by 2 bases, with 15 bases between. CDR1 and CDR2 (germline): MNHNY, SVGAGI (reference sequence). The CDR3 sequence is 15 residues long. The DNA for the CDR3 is TGTGCCAGCAGGTATTTGGGGGCCGTCACAGATACGCAGTATTTT. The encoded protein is CASRYLGAVTDTQYF.

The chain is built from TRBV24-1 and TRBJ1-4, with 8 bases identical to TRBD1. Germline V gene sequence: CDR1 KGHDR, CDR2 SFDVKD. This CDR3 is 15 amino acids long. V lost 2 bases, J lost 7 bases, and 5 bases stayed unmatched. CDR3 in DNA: TGTGCCACCAGTGATTCAGGGGGCGGATCTGAAAAACTGTTTTTT. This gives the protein CATSDSGGGSEKLFF.